These 14 T cell receptor beta chains came from one sample sequenced in a study of shared clonotypes between healthy human individuals. Measured with immunoSEQ multiplex PCR; TCRdb has only the in-frame clones, and not every one. The data show under 1,900,000 clones, with about 98.5% seen just once and about 0.35% held by the top ten. Specimen: naive CD4+ T cells sorted from blood. Stated subset: CD45RA+ positively selected. The receptor set was obtained from a man aged 25-45 years in good health.

The gene calls are TRBV18 and TRBJ2-1, with 7 bases that match TRBD2. CDR3 length equals 16 residues. The J segment lost 4 bases and the V segment lost 0 bases, leaving 6 bases of the junction unmatched. Germline V lookup: CDR1 KGHSH, CDR2 LQKENI. The CDR3 DNA reads TGTGCCAGCTCACCACCGTGGGACTACAGATACAATGAGCAGTTCTTC. It encodes CASSPPWDYRYNEQFF.

The gene calls are TRBV7-7 and TRBJ2-1; no firm D call. The CDR3 runs to 14 residues. V lost 5 bases and J 9 bases, leaving 17 bases between the germline ends. Germline assignment: CDR1 SSHAT and CDR2 FNYEAQ (reference sequence). The CDR3 protein is CASSPKDVLSEQFF. The CDR3 DNA reads as TGTGCCAGCAGCCCCAAAGACGTCTTGAGTGAGCAGTTCTTC. The complete variable domain, with remaining parts taken from reference TRBV7-7 and TRBJ2-1, reads GAGVSQSPRYKVTKRGQDVTLRCDPISSHATLYWYQQALGQGPEFLTYFNYEAQPDKSGLPSDRFSAERPEGSISTLTIQRTEQRDSAMYRCASSPKDVLSEQFFGPGTRLTVL.

The V and J genes are TRBV19 and TRBJ2-1; 12 bases fit TRBD2. The CDR3 loop spans 15 amino acids. In germline, CDR1 is LNHDA, CDR2 SQIVND (reference sequence). Trimming removed 4 bases from V and 10 bases from J; junction bases left unmatched: 8. CDR3 DNA sequence: TGTGCCAGTAGTACTACGACTAGCGGGAGCAGCGAGCAGTTCTTC. It codes for CASSTTTSGSSEQFF. The full variable domain, with the rest looked up from reference TRBV19 and TRBJ2-1, is DGGITQSPKYLFRKEGQNVTLSCEQNLNHDAMYWYRQDPGQGLRLIYYSQIVNDFQKGDIAEGYSVSREKKESFPLTVTSAQKNPTAFYLCASSTTTSGSSEQFFGPGTRLTVL.

The V and J genes are TRBV12-2 and TRBJ2-3. TRBV12-2 is described as a pseudogene. CDR3 size: 18 residues. This chain's CDR3 is CASRLEVQGGIATDTQYF. As DNA, the CDR3 is TGTGCAAGTCGCTTAGAAGTCCAGGGGGGGATAGCCACAGATACGCAGTATTTT.

This chain joins TRBV6-6 and TRBJ1-6; TRBD1 agrees at 9 bases. CDR3 length equals 15 residues. The ends lost 6 bases at V and 7 bases at J; junction bases unmatched: 7. Germline CDR1 MNHNY, CDR2 SVGAGI (reference sequence). This CDR3 reads CASRQDRGRNSPLHF. Here the CDR3 DNA reads TGTGCCAGCAGACAGGACAGGGGTCGGAATTCACCCCTCCACTTT.

The gene calls are TRBV2 and TRBJ1-2; 9 nucleotides agree with TRBD1. The CDR3 contains 13 residues. The germline V gene encodes CDR1 SNHLY and CDR2 FYNNEI. The J segment lost 4 bases and the V segment lost 7 bases, leaving 4 bases of the junction unmatched. The CDR3 region has the DNA TGTGCCAGCACAGAGGGACAGGGCTATGGCTACACCTTC. Amino acids: CASTEGQGYGYTF.

The rearrangement links TRBV13 to TRBJ1-1, with D perhaps TRBD1 (5 bases). Trimming took 7 bases from V and 3 from J, leaving 18 bases between them. CDR3 length equals 15 residues. CDR1 is PRHDT and CDR2 is FYEKMQ in the germline V gene (reference sequence). CDR3 amino acids: CASTPAGRVDTEAFF. The CDR3 nucleotides are TGTGCCAGCACCCCGGCGGGCAGGGTTGACACTGAAGCTTTCTTT.

The chain uses TRBV5-4 and TRBJ1-1; D is uncertain. The V gene lost 0 bases and the J gene lost 1 base, with 7 bases spanning the gap. Germline V CDR1 and CDR2: SGHNT, YYREEE (reference sequence). This CDR3 has 14 amino acids. The CDR3 spells CASSLEPPNTEAFF. The DNA of the CDR3 is TGTGCCAGCAGCTTGGAGCCGCCGAACACTGAAGCTTTCTTT.

This rearrangement joins TRBV6-5 to TRBJ2-2; 7 bases map to TRBD1. Germline V gives CDR1 MNHEY, CDR2 SVGAGI. V lost 6 bases, J lost 6 bases, and 7 bases stayed unmatched. The CDR3 runs 14 residues. The CDR3 reads CASRPFQGAGELFF. As DNA, the CDR3 is TGTGCCAGCAGACCTTTTCAGGGGGCCGGGGAGCTGTTTTTT.

The chain combines TRBV5-1 with TRBJ2-1; tentative D call: TRBD1 (6 bases). This CDR3 spans 14 amino acids. Trimming pared 4 bases from V and 7 bases from J, leaving 15 bases between. Germline CDR1 SGHRS, CDR2 YFSETQ. CDR3 sequence reads: CASSPGQLGNEQFF. CDR3 DNA: TGCGCCAGCAGCCCCGGACAGCTAGGAAATGAGCAGTTCTTC.

In nucleotides, the CDR3 is TGTGCCAGCAGCGTAGGGGAGGGGAGCTATGGCTACACCTTC. This gives the protein CASSVGEGSYGYTF. The chain links TRBV9 to TRBJ1-2; possible D gene TRBD1, 5 bases. V was trimmed by 0 bases and J by 4 bases, leaving 10 bases between them. The CDR3 length is 14 residues. Germline CDR1 and CDR2: SGDLS and YYNGEE.

The chain employs TRBV9 and TRBJ2-2; 11 bases agree with TRBD1. The CDR3 is made up of 14 amino acids. The germline CDR1 and CDR2 sequences are SGDLS and YYNGEE. V was clipped by 5 bases and J by 4 bases; unmatched bases: 1. The CDR3 here is CASSGQGATGELFF. The CDR3 nucleotides read TGTGCCAGCAGTGGACAGGGGGCCACCGGGGAGCTGTTTTTT.

This sequence joins TRBV5-1 and TRBJ1-5, with D uncertain. Germline lookup yields CDR1 SGHRS and CDR2 YFSETQ. V was clipped by 4 bases and J by 4 bases, with 15 bases between them. This CDR3 contains 15 residues. DNA for the CDR3: TGCGCCAGCAGCCTCACGGGCCAGCGGAATCAGCCCCAGCATTTT. This translates into CASSLTGQRNQPQHF.

V usage is TRBV5-4 and J usage is TRBJ2-6; no firm D call. With 4 bases removed from V and 0 bases from J, the gap between germline ends came to 8 bases. This CDR3 has 15 residues. Germline loops: CDR1 SGHNT, CDR2 YYREEE (reference sequence). CDR3 protein: CASSPWASGANVLTF. CDR3 sequence (DNA): TGTGCCAGCAGCCCCTGGGCCTCTGGGGCCAACGTCCTGACTTTC.